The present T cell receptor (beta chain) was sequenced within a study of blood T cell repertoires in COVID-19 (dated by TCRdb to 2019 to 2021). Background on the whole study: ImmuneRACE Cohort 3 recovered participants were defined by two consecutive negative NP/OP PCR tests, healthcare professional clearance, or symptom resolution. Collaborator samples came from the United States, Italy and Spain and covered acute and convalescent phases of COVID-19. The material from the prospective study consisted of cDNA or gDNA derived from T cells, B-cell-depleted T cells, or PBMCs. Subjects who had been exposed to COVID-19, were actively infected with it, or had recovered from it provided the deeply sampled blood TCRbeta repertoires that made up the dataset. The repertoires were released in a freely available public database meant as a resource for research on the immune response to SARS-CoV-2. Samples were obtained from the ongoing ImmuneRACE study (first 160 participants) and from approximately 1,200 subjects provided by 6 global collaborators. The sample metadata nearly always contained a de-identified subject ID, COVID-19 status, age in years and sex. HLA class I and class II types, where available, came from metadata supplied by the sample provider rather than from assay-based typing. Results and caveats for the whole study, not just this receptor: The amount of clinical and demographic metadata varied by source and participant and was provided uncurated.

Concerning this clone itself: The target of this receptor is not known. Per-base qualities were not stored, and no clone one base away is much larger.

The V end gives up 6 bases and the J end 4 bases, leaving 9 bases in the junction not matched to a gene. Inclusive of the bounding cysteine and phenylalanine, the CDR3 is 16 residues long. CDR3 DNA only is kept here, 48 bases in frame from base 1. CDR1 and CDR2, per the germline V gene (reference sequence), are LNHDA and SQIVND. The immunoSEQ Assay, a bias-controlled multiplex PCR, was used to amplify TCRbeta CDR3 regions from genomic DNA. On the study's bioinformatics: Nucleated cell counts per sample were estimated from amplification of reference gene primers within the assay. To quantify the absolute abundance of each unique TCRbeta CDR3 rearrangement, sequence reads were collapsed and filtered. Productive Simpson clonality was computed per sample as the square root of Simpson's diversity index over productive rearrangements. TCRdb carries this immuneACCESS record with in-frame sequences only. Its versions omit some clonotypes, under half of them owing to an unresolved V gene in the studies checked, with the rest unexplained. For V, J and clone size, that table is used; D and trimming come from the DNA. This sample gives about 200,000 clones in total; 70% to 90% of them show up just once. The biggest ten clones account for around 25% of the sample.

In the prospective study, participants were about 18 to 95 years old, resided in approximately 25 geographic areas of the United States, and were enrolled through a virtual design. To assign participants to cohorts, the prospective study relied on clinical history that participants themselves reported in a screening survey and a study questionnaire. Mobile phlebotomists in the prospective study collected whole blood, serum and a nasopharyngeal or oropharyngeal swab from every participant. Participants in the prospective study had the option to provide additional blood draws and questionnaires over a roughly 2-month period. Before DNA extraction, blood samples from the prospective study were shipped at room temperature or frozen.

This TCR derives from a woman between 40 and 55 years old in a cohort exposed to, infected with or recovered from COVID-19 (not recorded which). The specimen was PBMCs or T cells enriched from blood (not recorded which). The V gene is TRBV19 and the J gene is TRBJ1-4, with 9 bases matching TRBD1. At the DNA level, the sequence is TGTGCCAGTAGCAAAGCGGGACAGGGCGTTAATGAAAAACTGTTTTTT. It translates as CASSKAGQGVNEKLFF.